This TCR beta chain is drawn from a study of T cell repertoires in cytomegalovirus infection. Study overall: Based on public TCR beta signatures, there were indications of CMV infection and of a matching HLA type. Findings and caveats of the study: There were HLA-C-restricted CMV-specific TCR beta clonotypes dominating the ex vivo response.

In regard to this clonotype: Its antigen remains unknown.

V lost 2 bases to trimming and J lost 7 bases; unmatched junction nucleotides: 10. The length of the CDR3 is 16 residues. CDR1 and CDR2 from the germline V gene are ENHRY and SYGVKD. TCRdb called the reads again in MiXCR, with one record for every CDR3 protein. Counted here are about 680,000 distinct CDR3 sequences, 20% to 25% occurring once; the ten biggest clones make up 7.5% to 9%. This clonotype originated in a human donor in good health (CMV status not recorded). Some clones in this sample may be carry-over from other donors' samples. The chain carries TRBV10-3 and TRBJ2-1; 8 bases match TRBD1. The sequenced material came from CD8+ T cells from PBMCs. CDR3 in DNA: TGTGCCATCAGTGAGGAAGGGACAGGAAAGTTAAATGAGCAGTTCTTC. Protein: CAISEEGTGKLNEQFF.